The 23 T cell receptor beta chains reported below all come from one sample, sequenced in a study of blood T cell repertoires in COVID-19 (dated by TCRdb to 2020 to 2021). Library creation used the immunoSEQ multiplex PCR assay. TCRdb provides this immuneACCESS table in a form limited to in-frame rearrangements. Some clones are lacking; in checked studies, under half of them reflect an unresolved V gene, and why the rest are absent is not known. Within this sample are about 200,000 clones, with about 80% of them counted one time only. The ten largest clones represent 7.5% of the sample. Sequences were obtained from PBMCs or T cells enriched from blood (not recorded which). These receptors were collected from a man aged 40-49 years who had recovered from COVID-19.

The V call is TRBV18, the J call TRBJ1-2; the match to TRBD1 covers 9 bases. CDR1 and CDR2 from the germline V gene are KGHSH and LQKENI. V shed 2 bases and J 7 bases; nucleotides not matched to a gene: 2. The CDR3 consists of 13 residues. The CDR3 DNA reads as TGTGCCAGCTCACCAAACAGGGGGCTTGGCTACACCTTC. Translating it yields CASSPNRGLGYTF.

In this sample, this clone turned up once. The CDR3 here is CASSTGQGGGQPQHF. CDR3 coding DNA: TGTGCCAGTAGTACAGGACAGGGCGGAGGACAGCCCCAGCATTTT. The gene calls are TRBV19 and TRBJ1-5, with 8 bases fitting TRBD1. Germline values: CDR1 LNHDA, CDR2 SQIVND (reference sequence). V trimming: 4 bases; J trimming: 7 bases; junction bases outside the gene matches: 9. The CDR3 length is 15 residues.

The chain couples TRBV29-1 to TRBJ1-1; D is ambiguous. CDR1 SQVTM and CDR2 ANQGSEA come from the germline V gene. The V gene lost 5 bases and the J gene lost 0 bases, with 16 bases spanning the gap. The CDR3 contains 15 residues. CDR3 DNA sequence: TGCAGCGTTCTGTCCCCGGAGTGGATGAACACTGAAGCTTTCTTT. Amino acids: CSVLSPEWMNTEAFF.

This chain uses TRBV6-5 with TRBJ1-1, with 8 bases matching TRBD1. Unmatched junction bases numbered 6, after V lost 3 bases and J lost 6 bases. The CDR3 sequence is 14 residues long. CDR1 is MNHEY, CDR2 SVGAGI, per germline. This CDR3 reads CASSYQQGQAEAFF. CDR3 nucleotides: TGTGCCAGCAGTTATCAGCAGGGACAGGCTGAAGCTTTCTTT.

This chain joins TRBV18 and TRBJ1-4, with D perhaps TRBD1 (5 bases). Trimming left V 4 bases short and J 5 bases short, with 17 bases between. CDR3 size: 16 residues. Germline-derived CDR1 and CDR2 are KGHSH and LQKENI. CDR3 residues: CASSRKDPGLNEKLFF. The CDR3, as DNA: TGTGCCAGCTCACGTAAAGATCCAGGGCTCAATGAAAAACTGTTTTTT.

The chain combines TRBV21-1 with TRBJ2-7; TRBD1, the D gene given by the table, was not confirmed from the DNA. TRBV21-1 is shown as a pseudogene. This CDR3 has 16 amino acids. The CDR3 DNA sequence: TGTGCCAGCAGCAAAGGTTGGGACAGGGGTTCCTACGAGCAGTACTTC. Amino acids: CASSKGWDRGSYEQYF.

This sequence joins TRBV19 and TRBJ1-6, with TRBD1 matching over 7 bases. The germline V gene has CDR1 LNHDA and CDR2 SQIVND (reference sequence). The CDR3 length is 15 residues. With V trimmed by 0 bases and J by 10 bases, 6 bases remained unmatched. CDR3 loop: CASSIDGRGSSPLHF. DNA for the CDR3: TGTGCCAGTAGTATAGATGGCAGGGGGTCGTCACCCCTCCACTTT.

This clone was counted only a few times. CDR3 loop: CASSRLAEETQYF. DNA of the CDR3: TGTGCCAGCAGTCGACTAGCAGAAGAGACCCAGTACTTC. The chain has TRBV7-2 and TRBJ2-5; 7 bases map to TRBD2. The length of the CDR3 is 13 residues. Germline CDR1 SGHTA, CDR2 FQGNSA. The V segment lost 6 bases and the J segment 3 bases; nucleotides outside the gene matches: 4.

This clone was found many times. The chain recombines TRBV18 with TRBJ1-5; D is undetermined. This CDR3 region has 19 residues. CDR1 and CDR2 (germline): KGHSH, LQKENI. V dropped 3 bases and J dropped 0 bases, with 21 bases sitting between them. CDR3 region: CASSPGEFFLRDSNQPQHF. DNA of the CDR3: TGTGCCAGCTCACCGGGAGAATTTTTTCTGCGAGATAGCAATCAGCCCCAGCATTTT.

DNA of the CDR3: TGTGCCAGCAGTCTCCAGGCTTCTTTGAACACTGAAGCTTTCTTT. Encoded protein: CASSLQASLNTEAFF. The chain has TRBV27 and TRBJ1-1; D remains unclear. The germline V and J ends were trimmed by 5 bases and 0 bases, with 13 bases remaining between them. This CDR3 spans 15 amino acids. Germline V lookup: CDR1 MNHEY, CDR2 SMNVEV (reference sequence).

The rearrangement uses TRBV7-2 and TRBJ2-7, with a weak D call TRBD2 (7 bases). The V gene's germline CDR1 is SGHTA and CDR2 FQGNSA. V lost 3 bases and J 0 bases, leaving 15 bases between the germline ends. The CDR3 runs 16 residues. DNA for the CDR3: TGTGCCAGCAGCTTTGCCGGGGGGCCTAGCTCCTACGAGCAGTACTTC. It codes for CASSFAGGPSSYEQYF.

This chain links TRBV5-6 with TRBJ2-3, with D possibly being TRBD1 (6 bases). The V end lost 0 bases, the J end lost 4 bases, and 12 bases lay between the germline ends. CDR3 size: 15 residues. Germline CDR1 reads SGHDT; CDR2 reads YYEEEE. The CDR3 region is CASSLVGRGSDTQYF. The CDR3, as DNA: TGTGCCAGCAGCTTGGTCGGCAGGGGCTCAGATACGCAGTATTTT. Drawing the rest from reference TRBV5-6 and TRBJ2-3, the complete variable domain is DAGVTQSPTHLIKTRGQQVTLRCSPKSGHDTVSWYQQALGQGPQFIFQYYEEEERQRGNFPDRFSGHQFPNYSSELNVNALLLGDSALYLCASSLVGRGSDTQYFGPGTRLTVL.

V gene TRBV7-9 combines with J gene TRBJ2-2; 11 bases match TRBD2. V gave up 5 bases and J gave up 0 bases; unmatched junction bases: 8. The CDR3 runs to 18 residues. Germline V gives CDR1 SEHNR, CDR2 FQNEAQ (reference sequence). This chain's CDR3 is CASSELTSGAANTGELFF. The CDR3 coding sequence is TGTGCCAGCAGCGAGCTGACTAGCGGGGCGGCGAACACCGGGGAGCTGTTTTTT.

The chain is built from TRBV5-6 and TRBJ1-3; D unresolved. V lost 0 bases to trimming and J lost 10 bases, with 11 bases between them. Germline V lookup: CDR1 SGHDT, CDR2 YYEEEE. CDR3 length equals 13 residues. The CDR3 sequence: CASSLAAIGTIYF. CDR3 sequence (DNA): TGTGCCAGCAGCTTGGCCGCCATCGGGACCATATATTTT.

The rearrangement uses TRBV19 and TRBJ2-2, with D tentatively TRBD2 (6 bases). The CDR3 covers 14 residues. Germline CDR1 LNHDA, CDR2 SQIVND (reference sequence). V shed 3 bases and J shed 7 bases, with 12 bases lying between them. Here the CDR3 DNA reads TGTGCCAGTAGTATCCTAATGGGGGGCGGGGAGCTGTTTTTT. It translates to CASSILMGGGELFF.

CDR3 coding DNA: TGCGCCAGCAGCCACCCCGGGGGGGAAACAGATACGCAGTATTTT. Translated, it gives CASSHPGGETDTQYF. The chain uses TRBV4-1 and TRBJ2-3; TRBD2 matches 8 bases. Trimming cost V 3 bases and J 3 bases; bases outside gene matches: 5. The germline V gene encodes CDR1 MGHRA and CDR2 YSYEKL. The CDR3 is made up of 15 amino acids.

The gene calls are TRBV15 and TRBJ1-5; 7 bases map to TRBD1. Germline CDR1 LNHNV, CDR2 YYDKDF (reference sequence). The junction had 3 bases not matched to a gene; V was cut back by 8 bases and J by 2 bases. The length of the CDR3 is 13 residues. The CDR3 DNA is TGTGCCACCGCCGGGACAGGCAATCAGCCCCAGCATTTT. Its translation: CATAGTGNQPQHF.

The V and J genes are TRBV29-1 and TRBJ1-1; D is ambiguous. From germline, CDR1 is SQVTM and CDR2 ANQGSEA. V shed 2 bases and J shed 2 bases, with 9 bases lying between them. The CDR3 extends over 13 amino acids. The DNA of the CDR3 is TGCAGCGTTGAATCCGGTAGAAACACTGAAGCTTTCTTT. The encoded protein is CSVESGRNTEAFF.

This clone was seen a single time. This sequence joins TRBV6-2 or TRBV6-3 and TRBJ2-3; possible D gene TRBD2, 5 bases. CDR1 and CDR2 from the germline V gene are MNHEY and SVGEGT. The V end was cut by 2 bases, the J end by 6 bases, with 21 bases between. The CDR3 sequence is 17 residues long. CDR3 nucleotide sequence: TGTGCCAGCAGTTACGGAGAAGCGCCTATGAGGGTGGATACGCAGTATTTT. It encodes CASSYGEAPMRVDTQYF.

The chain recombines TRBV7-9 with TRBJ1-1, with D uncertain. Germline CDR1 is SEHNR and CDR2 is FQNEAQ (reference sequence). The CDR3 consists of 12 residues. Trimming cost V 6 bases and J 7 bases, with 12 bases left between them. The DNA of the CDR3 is TGTGCCAGCAGTCCAGGTAGTGGTGAAGCTTTCTTT. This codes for CASSPGSGEAFF.

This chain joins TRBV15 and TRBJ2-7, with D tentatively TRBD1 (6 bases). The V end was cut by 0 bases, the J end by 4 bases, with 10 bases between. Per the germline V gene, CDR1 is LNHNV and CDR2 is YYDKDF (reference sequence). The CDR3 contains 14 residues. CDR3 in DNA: TGTGCCACCAGCAGAGATGGGGGCGCTTACGAGCAGTACTTC. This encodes CATSRDGGAYEQYF.

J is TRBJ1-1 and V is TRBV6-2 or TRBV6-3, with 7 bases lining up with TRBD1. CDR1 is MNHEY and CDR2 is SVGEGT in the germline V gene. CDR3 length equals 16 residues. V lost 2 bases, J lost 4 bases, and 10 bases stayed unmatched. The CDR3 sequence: CASSYEVGGAGTEAFF. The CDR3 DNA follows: TGTGCCAGCAGTTACGAGGTAGGGGGCGCCGGCACTGAAGCTTTCTTT.

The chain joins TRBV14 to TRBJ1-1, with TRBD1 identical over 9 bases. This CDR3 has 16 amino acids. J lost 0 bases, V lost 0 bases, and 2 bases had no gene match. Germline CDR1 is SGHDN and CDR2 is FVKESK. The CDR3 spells CASSQDGDRVNTEAFF. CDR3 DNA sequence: TGTGCCAGCAGCCAAGACGGGGACAGGGTGAACACTGAAGCTTTCTTT.